Sequencing of this TCR beta chain was carried out in a study of T-cell reconstitution after alpha-beta-depleted transplantation in children listed by TCRdb under 2016. In the study overall: Using TCR repertoire profiling, the study quantitatively followed how T-cell immune reconstitution unfolded in children after TCRalphabeta/CD19-depleted allogeneic hematopoietic cell transplantation.

This clonotype was observed a handful of times. Its antigen is not yet known. Within one base of it there is no much larger clone, and no base qualities were kept. The protocol used for the library was PCR. The reads were generated on an Illumina HiSeq 2500. TCR library preparation used molecular barcoding, with unique molecular identifiers applied to normalize quantification of the TCRbeta repertoire. Using fastp trimming at Q25 and MiXCR clonotype assembly, TCRdb reanalyzed the public sequencing data and kept in-frame beta chains. Every CDR3 protein is listed once, alongside the most common genes and DNA of its rows. The sample table contains hundreds of thousands of distinct CDR3 sequences; only one count was recorded for about 16% of them. Of the sample, approximately 3% is held by the ten largest clones. CDR1 and CDR2 were assigned from the germline V gene as SGHTA and FQGNSA. The CDR3 starts with the cysteine, ends with the phenylalanine, and has 17 residues. The read is trimmed to its CDR3 DNA, 51 bases read in frame from base 1. The V and J ends are trimmed by 5 bases and 4 bases, leaving 21 bases between them.

The TCR comes from a human donor who donated a stem cell graft to a child with acute lymphoblastic leukemia. The specimen was PBMCs from the stem cell graft donor, collected from the stem cell graft. The V and J genes are TRBV7-2 and TRBJ2-1; TRBD2 is possibly the D segment (5 matching bases). The CDR3 region has the sequence CASSPPKRASIYNEQFF. The bases read TGTGCCAGCAGCCCTCCAAAGAGGGCCTCCATATACAATGAGCAGTTCTTC. The full variable domain, with segments outside the CDR3 supplied by the reference TRBV7-2 and TRBJ2-1 proteins, appears as GAGVSQSPSNKVTEKGKDVELRCDPISGHTALYWYRQSLGQGLEFLIYFQGNSAPDKSGLPSDRFSAERTGGSVSTLTIQRTQQEDSAVYLCASSPPKRASIYNEQFFGPGTRLTVL.